This T cell receptor (beta chain) originates from a study of post-analysis software for immune sequencing data. This clonotype has more than one count but fewer than ten. Its antigen remains unknown. Overall study findings and caveats: With F measure, samples from one preparation batch clustered together strongly. Patients carried several TRBV segments more frequently than controls did, and TRBV5-6, TRBV5-1 and TRBV20-1 were among them.

V was clipped by 5 bases and J by 0 bases, with 10 bases between them. This CDR3 is 14 amino acids long. Germline V gene sequence: CDR1 SEHNR, CDR2 FQNEAQ (reference sequence). Unique molecular identifiers featured in each of the TCR beta cDNA libraries. One entry per CDR3 protein results from TCRdb running MiXCR on the PCR reads. The sample shows a few hundred thousand distinct CDR3 sequences, 30% to 45% of them seen only once. The receptor comes from a girl aged 10 to 17 with multiple sclerosis. Specimen: blood. J is TRBJ1-1 and V is TRBV7-9; D may be TRBD1 (6 bases). The CDR3 DNA reads TGTGCCAGCAGCCAGGGGCGAATGAACACTGAAGCTTTCTTT. Its protein product is CASSQGRMNTEAFF. Variable domain in full (rest from reference TRBV7-9 and TRBJ1-1): DTGVSQNPRHKITKRGQNVTFRCDPISEHNRLYWYRQTLGQGPEFLTYFQNEAQLEKSRLLSDRFSAERPKGSFSTLEIQRTEQGDSAMYLCASSQGRMNTEAFFGQGTRLTVV.